This entry lists 18 T cell receptor beta chains sequenced from one sample in a study of cytomegalovirus exposure and HLA in healthy donors. Vbeta (60) and Jbeta (13) primers were used in the PCR. The method was immunoSEQ multiplex PCR; TCRdb's version includes in-frame clones alone and lacks a portion of them. Among over 200,000 clones listed, about 80% were seen once. The sequenced sample was PBMCs. These receptors came from a woman in her thirties or forties in good health and CMV-seronegative.

The chain links TRBV21-1 to TRBJ1-1. TRBV21-1 is a recognized pseudogene. The CDR3 sequence is 13 residues long. CDR3 in DNA: TGTGCCAGCAGCAAAGGCCGGGACACTGAAGCTTTCTTT. It is translated as CASSKGRDTEAFF.

The chain employs TRBV9 and TRBJ2-1, with 10 bases matching TRBD2. This CDR3 contains 18 residues. J lost 4 bases, V lost 1 base, and 11 bases had no gene match. Germline assignment: CDR1 SGDLS and CDR2 YYNGEE. The CDR3 coding sequence is TGTGCCAGCAGCGTAAGCGCCGGGCTAGCGGGGGCTTACAATGAGCAGTTCTTC. Its protein is CASSVSAGLAGAYNEQFF.

V is TRBV29-1 and J is TRBJ1-2, with D maybe TRBD1 (5 bases). Germline V CDR1 and CDR2: SQVTM, ANQGSEA. Trimming removed 3 bases at V and 8 bases at J, with 16 bases between. CDR3 length: 13 amino acids. CDR3 in DNA: TGCAGCGTTGATAATAGACAGTCTGGGGGCTACACCTTC. Its translation: CSVDNRQSGGYTF.

The genes are TRBV28 and TRBJ1-3; possible D gene TRBD1, 6 bases. The CDR3 is 17 amino acids. Trimming took off 5 bases at V and 7 bases at J, with 24 bases between the two ends. Germline V gene lookup returns CDR1 MDHEN and CDR2 SYDVKM. The CDR3 reads CASSPRTDDSLGNTIYF. CDR3 bases: TGTGCCAGCAGTCCAAGGACAGACGACTCTCTTGGTAACACCATATATTTT.

The chain carries TRBV9 and TRBJ2-2, with TRBD1 as a possible D gene (5 bases). CDR1 is SGDLS, CDR2 YYNGEE, per germline. The CDR3 is made up of 14 amino acids. The V and J ends lost 1 base and 4 bases respectively, with 8 bases between them. CDR3 DNA sequence: TGTGCCAGCAGCGTAAGGACATTCACCGGGGAGCTGTTTTTT. This encodes CASSVRTFTGELFF.

The rearrangement links TRBV13 to TRBJ2-5, with 8 bases matching TRBD1. The CDR3 loop spans 14 amino acids. Germline V gene sequence: CDR1 PRHDT, CDR2 FYEKMQ (reference sequence). Losses at the gene ends were 5 bases for V and 5 bases for J; bases not matched to a gene: 7. The CDR3 DNA sequence: TGTGCCAGCAGCCGAAGACAGGGGACGGAGACCCAGTACTTC. This codes for CASSRRQGTETQYF.

The chain carries TRBV18 and TRBJ1-3, with 7 bases fitting TRBD1. V was clipped by 4 bases and J by 0 bases; unmatched bases: 6. Germline CDR1 is KGHSH and CDR2 is LQKENI. The CDR3 is 16 residues long. For the CDR3, the DNA is TGTGCCAGCTCACTTCAGGGGGAGAGCTCTGGAAACACCATATATTTT. It translates to CASSLQGESSGNTIYF.

On this clone itself: The junction departs from the called germline gene at one end, perhaps through a read error. V is TRBV13 and J is TRBJ1-4; 7 bases agree with TRBD1. Germline V gene lookup returns CDR1 PRHDT and CDR2 FYEKMQ (reference sequence). This CDR3 is built from 18 residues. Here the CDR3 DNA reads TGTGCCAGCAGCTTAGGACAGGGGACTCCCTCAACTAATGAAAACCTGTTTTTT. Translation gives CASSLGQGTPSTNENLFF.

This clone occurred once. J is TRBJ1-2 and V is TRBV13, with 9 nucleotides matching TRBD1. This CDR3 spans 15 amino acids. The germline V gene encodes CDR1 PRHDT and CDR2 FYEKMQ (reference sequence). V trimming: 2 bases; J trimming: 8 bases; junction bases outside the gene matches: 9. The CDR3 sequence is CASSLTAWDRVGYTF. The CDR3 nucleotides are TGTGCCAGCAGCTTAACCGCGTGGGACAGGGTCGGCTACACCTTC.

This chain joins TRBV2 and TRBJ1-5, with 11 bases that match TRBD1. The CDR3 length is 15 residues. CDR1 SNHLY and CDR2 FYNNEI come from the germline V gene. The V and J ends lost 6 bases and 7 bases, in that order; junction bases with no gene match: 8. CDR3 residues: CASSPGTGGGQPQHF. CDR3 nucleotides: TGTGCCAGCAGCCCCGGGACAGGGGGAGGCCAGCCCCAGCATTTT.

This clone came up once. The chain has TRBV7-6 and TRBJ2-2; TRBD1 matches 8 bases. CDR1 is SGHVS and CDR2 is FNYEAQ in the germline V gene. The CDR3 spans 16 residues. With 2 bases clipped from V and 4 bases from J, the junction kept 6 bases outside the gene matches. CDR3 nucleotides: TGTGCCAGCAGCTTAAGTCAGGGGGCCGGCACCGGGGAGCTGTTTTTT. Amino acids: CASSLSQGAGTGELFF.

The chain employs TRBV19 and TRBJ2-1; weak D call: TRBD2 (7 bases). The CDR3 contains 20 residues. V lost 4 bases to trimming and J lost 3 bases, with 28 bases between them. CDR1 LNHDA and CDR2 SQIVND come from the germline V gene (reference sequence). CDR3 bases: TGTGCCAGTAGTACCCCCCCGGGGCGGGGGCCCCCCCAAAACTACAATGAGCAGTTCTTC. Amino acid sequence: CASSTPPGRGPPQNYNEQFF.

The CDR3 DNA reads as TGTGCCAGCAGCTTAGTGAGTTCCTCTGGAAACACCATATATTTT. It is translated as CASSLVSSSGNTIYF. This chain connects TRBV7-9 to TRBJ1-3; D remains ambiguous. The CDR3 length is 15 residues. V lost 1 base to trimming and J lost 0 bases, with 7 bases between them. Germline V lookup: CDR1 SEHNR, CDR2 FQNEAQ (reference sequence).

The count of this clone is one. The chain links TRBV6-6 to TRBJ1-2, with unresolved D. Looked up from germline, CDR1 is MNHNY and CDR2 is SVGAGI (reference sequence). V gave up 6 bases and J gave up 8 bases, with 16 bases separating them. This CDR3 is built from 13 residues. This CDR3 is CASSLFGARGYTF. The CDR3 nucleotides read TGTGCCAGCAGCCTTTTCGGAGCTAGAGGCTACACCTTC.

This sequence joins TRBV29-1 and TRBJ1-2, with D maybe TRBD1 (6 bases). Trimming took 6 bases from V and 0 from J, leaving 20 bases between them. The CDR3 runs 16 residues. Germline V gene data show CDR1 as SQVTM and CDR2 as ANQGSEA. CDR3 sequence (DNA): TGCAGCGTCCCCTCGGGGGGCGGGGGCTCTAACTATGGCTACACCTTC. It codes for CSVPSGGGGSNYGYTF.

Concerning this clone: The sample contains more than one DNA sequence encoding this CDR3. The chain joins TRBV6-5 to TRBJ2-3; 7 bases map to TRBD2. The CDR3 totals 15 residues. Germline V gene sequence: CDR1 MNHEY, CDR2 SVGAGI. The J segment lost 0 bases and the V segment lost 2 bases, leaving 2 bases of the junction unmatched. The CDR3 sequence is CASSYGGGSTDTQYF. In nucleotides, the CDR3 is TGTGCCAGCAGTTACGGGGGGGGAAGCACAGATACGCAGTATTTT.

The chain's CDR3 is CASMGQAYEQYF. The CDR3 DNA reads TGTGCCAGCATGGGACAAGCCTACGAGCAGTACTTC. V is TRBV7-9 and J is TRBJ2-7; a possible D gene is TRBD1 (6 bases). Germline V CDR1 and CDR2: SEHNR, FQNEAQ (reference sequence). The CDR3 is 12 amino acids. Trimming pared 7 bases from V and 2 bases from J, leaving 9 bases between.

This clone was counted only a few times. This sequence joins TRBV5-6 and TRBJ2-7; the D is unclear. Germline V gene data show CDR1 as SGHDT and CDR2 as YYEEEE. CDR3 length: 15 residues. Trimming left V 2 bases short and J 0 bases short, with 12 bases between. The CDR3 is CASSFQRIISYEQYF. In DNA form, the CDR3 reads TGTGCCAGCAGCTTTCAGCGCATCATCTCCTACGAGCAGTACTTC. The full variable domain, in which reference TRBV5-6 and TRBJ2-7 provide the parts outside the CDR3, is DAGVTQSPTHLIKTRGQQVTLRCSPKSGHDTVSWYQQALGQGPQFIFQYYEEEERQRGNFPDRFSGHQFPNYSSELNVNALLLGDSALYLCASSFQRIISYEQYFGPGTRLTVT.